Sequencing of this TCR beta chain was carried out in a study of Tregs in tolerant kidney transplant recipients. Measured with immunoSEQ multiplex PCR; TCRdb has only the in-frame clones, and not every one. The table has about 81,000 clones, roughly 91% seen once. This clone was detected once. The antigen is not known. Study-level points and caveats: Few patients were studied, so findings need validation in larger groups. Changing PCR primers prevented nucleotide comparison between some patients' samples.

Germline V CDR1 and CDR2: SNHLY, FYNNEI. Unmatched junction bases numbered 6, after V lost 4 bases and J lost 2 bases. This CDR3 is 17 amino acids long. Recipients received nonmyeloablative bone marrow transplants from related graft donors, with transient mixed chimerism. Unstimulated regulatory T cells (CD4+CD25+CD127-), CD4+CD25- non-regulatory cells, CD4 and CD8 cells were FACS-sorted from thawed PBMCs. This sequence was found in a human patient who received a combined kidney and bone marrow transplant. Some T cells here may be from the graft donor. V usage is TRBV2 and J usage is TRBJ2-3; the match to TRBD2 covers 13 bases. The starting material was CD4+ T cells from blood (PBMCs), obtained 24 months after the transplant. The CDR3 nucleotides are TGTGCCAGCAGTGGGACTAGCGGGAGTGATTTCACAGATACGCAGTATTTT. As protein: CASSGTSGSDFTDTQYF.